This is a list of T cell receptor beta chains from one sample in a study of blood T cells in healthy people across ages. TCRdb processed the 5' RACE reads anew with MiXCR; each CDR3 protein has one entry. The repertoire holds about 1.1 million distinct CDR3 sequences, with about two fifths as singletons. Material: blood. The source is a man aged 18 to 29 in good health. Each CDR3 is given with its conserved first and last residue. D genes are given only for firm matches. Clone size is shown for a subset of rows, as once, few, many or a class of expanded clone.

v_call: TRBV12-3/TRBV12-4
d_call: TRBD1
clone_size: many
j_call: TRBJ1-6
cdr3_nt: TGTGCCAGCAGTTCGGGGACAGGGGGGTCTTCACCCCTCCACTTT
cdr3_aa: CASSSGTGGSSPLHF

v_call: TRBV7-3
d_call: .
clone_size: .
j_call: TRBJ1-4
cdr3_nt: TGTGCCAGCAGCCCATTCCCGGGTGAAAAACTGTTTTTT
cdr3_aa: CASSPFPGEKLFF

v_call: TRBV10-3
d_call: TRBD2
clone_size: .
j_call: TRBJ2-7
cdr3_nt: TGTGCCATCGGGAGGGTTGACGGGGGATCCTACGAGCAGTACTTC
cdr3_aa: CAIGRVDGGSYEQYF

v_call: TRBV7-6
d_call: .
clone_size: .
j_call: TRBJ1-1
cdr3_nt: TGTGCCAGCAGTTCCAGACCGGGGAACGGGGCAACTGAAGCTTTCTTT
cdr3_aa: CASSSRPGNGATEAFF

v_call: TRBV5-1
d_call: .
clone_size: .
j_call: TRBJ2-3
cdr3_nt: TGCGCCAGCAGCCAGAGCGGAGCTAGCACAGATACGCAGTATTTT
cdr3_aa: CASSQSGASTDTQYF

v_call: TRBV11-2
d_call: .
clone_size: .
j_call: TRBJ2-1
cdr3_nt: TGTGCCAGCAGCTTATACCCCCAGGGGTGGGGTCGCTCCTACAATGAGCAGTTCTTC
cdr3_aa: CASSLYPQGWGRSYNEQFF

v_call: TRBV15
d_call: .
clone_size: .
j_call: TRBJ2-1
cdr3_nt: TGTGCCACCAGCAGAGACCAGGGGGGTCTTTTGGAGCAGTTCTTC
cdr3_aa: CATSRDQGGLLEQFF

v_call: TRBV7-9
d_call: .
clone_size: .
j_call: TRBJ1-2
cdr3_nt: TGTGCCAGCAGCTTCCTCTTACGACAGCTCGGGGACTATGGCTACACCTTC
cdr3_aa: CASSFLLRQLGDYGYTF

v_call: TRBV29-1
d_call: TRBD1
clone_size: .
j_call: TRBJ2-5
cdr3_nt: TGCAGCGCCCGGACAGGGGATTGGGAGACCCAGTACTTC
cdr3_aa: CSARTGDWETQYF

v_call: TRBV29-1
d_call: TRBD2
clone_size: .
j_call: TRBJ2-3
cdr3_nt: TGCAGCGCTGATGCTAGCGGACTTATAGCAGATACGCAGTATTTT
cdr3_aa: CSADASGLIADTQYF

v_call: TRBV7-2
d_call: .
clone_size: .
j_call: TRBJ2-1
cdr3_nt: TGTGCCAGCAGCTTAGCGGCCGGGGGCTCCTACAATGAGCAGTTCTTC
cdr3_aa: CASSLAAGGSYNEQFF

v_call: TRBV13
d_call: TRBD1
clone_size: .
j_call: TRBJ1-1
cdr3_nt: TGTGCCAGCAGCTCACTAGGACAGGGGAACACTGAAGCTTTCTTT
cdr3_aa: CASSSLGQGNTEAFF

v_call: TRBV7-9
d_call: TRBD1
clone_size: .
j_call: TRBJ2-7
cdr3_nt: TGTGCCAGCAGCTTCGGGACAGGGGTATACAATGAGCAGTACTTC
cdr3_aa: CASSFGTGVYNEQYF

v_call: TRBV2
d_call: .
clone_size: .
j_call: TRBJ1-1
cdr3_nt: TGTGCCAGCAGTTCGGACCGAAACATGAACACTGAAGCTTTCTTT
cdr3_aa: CASSSDRNMNTEAFF

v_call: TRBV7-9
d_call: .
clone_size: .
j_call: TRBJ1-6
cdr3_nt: TGTGCCAGTCGGCCCGGGAATAGTTCACCCCTCCACTTT
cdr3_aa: CASRPGNSSPLHF

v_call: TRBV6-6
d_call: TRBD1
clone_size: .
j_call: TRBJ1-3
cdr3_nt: TGTGCCAGCAGTTCGAAAGCGAGGGACAGGAATCGAAACACCATATATTTT
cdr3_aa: CASSSKARDRNRNTIYF

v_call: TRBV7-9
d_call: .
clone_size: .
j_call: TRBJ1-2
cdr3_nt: TGTGCCAGCACCTTGGGTGGCAGCCACTATGGCTACACCTTC
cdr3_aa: CASTLGGSHYGYTF

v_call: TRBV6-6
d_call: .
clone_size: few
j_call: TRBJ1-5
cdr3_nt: TGTGCCAGCAGTGCCAACCCGACAGGCCCCGAAAGACCCCAGCATTTT
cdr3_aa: CASSANPTGPERPQHF

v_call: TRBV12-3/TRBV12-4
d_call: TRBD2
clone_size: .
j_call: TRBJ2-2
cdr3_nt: TGTGCCAGCAGTTTAGCACGGGGGGTGTCCGGGGAGCTGTTTTTT
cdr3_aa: CASSLARGVSGELFF

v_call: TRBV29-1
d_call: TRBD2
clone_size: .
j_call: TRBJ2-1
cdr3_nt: TGCAGCGTTGAGGACGGTGCCCTAGCGGGCTCCTACAATGAGCAGTTCTTC
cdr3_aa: CSVEDGALAGSYNEQFF

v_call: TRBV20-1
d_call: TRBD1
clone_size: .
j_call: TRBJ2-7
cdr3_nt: TGCAGTGCTGGAGAAAGACAGGGGTTCTACGAGCAGTACTTC
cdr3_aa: CSAGERQGFYEQYF

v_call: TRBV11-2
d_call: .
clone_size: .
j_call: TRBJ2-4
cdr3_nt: TGTGCCAGCAGCTCAGTGGGGGTACGGGCCAAAAACATTCAGTACTTC
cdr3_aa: CASSSVGVRAKNIQYF

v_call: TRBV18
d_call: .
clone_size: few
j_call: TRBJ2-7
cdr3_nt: TGTGCCAGCTCACCACCGGCCCAGGATTCCCAGTACTTC
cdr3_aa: CASSPPAQDSQYF

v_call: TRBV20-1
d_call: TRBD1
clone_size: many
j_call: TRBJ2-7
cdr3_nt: TGCAGTGCTAAAGGGACAGTGAGCTCCTACGAGCAGTACTTC
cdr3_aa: CSAKGTVSSYEQYF

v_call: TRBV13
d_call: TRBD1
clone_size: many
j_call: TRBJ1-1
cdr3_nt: TGTGCCAGCAGTTTAGACAGGGGGCGAAACACTGAAGCTTTCTTT
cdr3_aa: CASSLDRGRNTEAFF

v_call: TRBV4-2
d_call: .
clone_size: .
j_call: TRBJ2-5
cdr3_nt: TGTGCCAGCAGCCAAGAGAGCCTAGAGCCAAAGACCCAGTACTTC
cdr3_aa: CASSQESLEPKTQYF

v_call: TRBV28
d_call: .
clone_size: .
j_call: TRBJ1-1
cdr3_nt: TGTGCCAGCAGCCGTGCGGAGAACACTGAAGCTTTCTTT
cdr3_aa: CASSRAENTEAFF

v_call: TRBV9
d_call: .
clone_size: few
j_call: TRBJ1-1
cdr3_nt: TGTGCCAGCACCCTAGGGGGGGATGACACTGAAGCTTTCTTT
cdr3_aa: CASTLGGDDTEAFF

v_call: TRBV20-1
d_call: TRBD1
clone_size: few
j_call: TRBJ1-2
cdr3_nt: TGCAGTGCTAGACGGACAGGGGGTGGCTACACCTTC
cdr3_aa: CSARRTGGGYTF

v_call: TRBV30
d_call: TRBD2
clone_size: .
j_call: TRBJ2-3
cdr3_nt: TGTGCCTGGAGTGTAATGGCTAGCGGGGGAGATACGCAGTATTTT
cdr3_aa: CAWSVMASGGDTQYF

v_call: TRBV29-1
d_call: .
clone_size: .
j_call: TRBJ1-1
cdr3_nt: TGCAGCGTTGAAGGCATCCTGAACACTGAAGCTTTCTTT
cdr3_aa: CSVEGILNTEAFF

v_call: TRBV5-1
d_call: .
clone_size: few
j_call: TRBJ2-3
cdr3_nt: TGCGCCAGCAGGGATTCGATAAGGAGAGATACGCAGTATTTT
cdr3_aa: CASRDSIRRDTQYF

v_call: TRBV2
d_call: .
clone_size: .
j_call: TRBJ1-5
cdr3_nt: TGTGCCAGCAGTGAAGTGGGTTCGATCAATCAGCCCCAGCATTTT
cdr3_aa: CASSEVGSINQPQHF

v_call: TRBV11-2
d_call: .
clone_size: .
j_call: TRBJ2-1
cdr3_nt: TGTGCCAGCAGCTTCCGGGACGGTTATAGCTCCTACAATGAGCAGTTCTTC
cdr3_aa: CASSFRDGYSSYNEQFF

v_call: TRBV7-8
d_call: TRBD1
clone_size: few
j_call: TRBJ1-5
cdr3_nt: TGTGCCAGCAGCTTCGGGACAGCCCTATTGAGCAATCAGCCCCAGCATTTT
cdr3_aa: CASSFGTALLSNQPQHF